This TCR beta chain was recovered during a study of STAT5B mutations in CD4+ large granular lymphocyte leukemia. Study observations and caveats: About 26% of private leukemic clonotypes occurred rarely in other patients' non-leukemic repertoires. Compared with healthy controls (2/35), patient top clones favored TRBV06 (8/27).

Sequencing used immunoSEQ multiplex PCR; TCRdb keeps in-frame clones, though not all of them. This sample carries over 25,000 clones, approximately 70% of them seen once, and the ten largest clones take roughly 2%. V gave up 1 base and J gave up 6 bases, with 12 bases separating them. There are 14 residues in the CDR3. Germline CDR1 and CDR2: MGHRA and YSYEKL. Concerning this clone itself: Its antigen remains unknown.

Controls came from buffy coats of healthy blood donors. The J gene is TRBJ1-2, the V gene TRBV4-1; possibly TRBD1 for D (5 bases). Input material: CD4+ T cells from blood buffy coats. The TCR sequence derives from a human donor in good health. CDR3 nucleotides: TGCGCCAGCAGCCAAGTTGACAGTCGGGATGGCTACACCTTC. It encodes CASSQVDSRDGYTF.